This T cell receptor (beta chain) was observed in a study of blood T cell repertoires in COVID-19. In the study overall: Acute-phase and convalescent COVID-19 samples originated in the United States, Italy and Spain. Sample material is recorded as cDNA or gDNA derived from T cells, B-cell-depleted T cells, or PBMCs.

In the original processing: Scientists estimated how many nucleated cells there were by amplifying reference gene primers. Libraries were prepared by immunoSEQ multiplex PCR; TCRdb keeps only in-frame clonotypes and omits some of them. From that table come the V and J calls and clone size; the DNA was used to work out D and trimming. This sample has more than 150,000 clones; 75% to 80% occur once, and the top ten carry 26%. Germline CDR1 is SNHLY and CDR2 is FYNNEI. V gave up 2 bases and J gave up 10 bases; unmatched junction bases: 8. The CDR3 contains 15 residues. Sequenced: peripheral blood. This receptor was identified in a woman in her seventies with acute or convalescent COVID-19. The rearrangement uses TRBV2 and TRBJ1-1; 12 bases match TRBD1. The CDR3 coding sequence is TGTGCCAGCAGTGAACCGGGACAGGGGGCGCGGGTAGCTTTCTTT. It codes for CASSEPGQGARVAFF.